This T cell receptor (beta chain) was captured in a study of vaccination and CD4 T cells after COVID-19. The Oncomine TCR Beta short-read assay was applied to DNA of cultured CD4+ T cells. TCRdb analysed the PCR reads with MiXCR anew, one entry per CDR3 protein. The table includes roughly 24,000 distinct CDR3 sequences, around three fifths detected once. This clonotype showed up just a few times. The target antigen is unknown. Treatment noted: approximately nine-day PBMC culture with coronavirus spike peptide pools or control peptides (ViraFEST assay). The CDR3 totals 14 residues. Per germline, CDR1 ENHRY and CDR2 SYGVKD. V was trimmed by 11 bases and J by 7 bases, leaving 18 bases between them.

The TCR originated in a human donor who had recovered from COVID-19. Specimen: CD4+ T cells from blood, cultured in vitro. V is TRBV10-3 and J is TRBJ1-6; D gene ambiguous. CDR3 loop: CASSASPGNSPLHF. CDR3 coding DNA: TGTGCCTCCTCGGCCTCTCCGGGGAATTCACCCCTCCACTTT.